The rows below give T cell receptor beta chains drawn from one sample of a study of naive and memory T cell subsets. TCRdb used MiXCR to reprocess the 5' RACE reads, holding one entry per CDR3 protein. Found here are tens of thousands of distinct CDR3 sequences, around 8% of them singletons; the top ten hold about 19%. The source is a female donor in good health. Both conserved end residues are part of each CDR3. The order of the fields is clone size, J gene, D gene, V gene, CDR3 protein, CDR3 DNA. A D gene is named only where the DNA matches it firmly. Only part of the rows carry a size: once, few, many, or a class if the clone is expanded.

clone_size: NA
j_call: TRBJ2-3
d_call: NA
v_call: TRBV2
cdr3_aa: CASSASPKDTQYF
cdr3_nt: TGTGCCAGCAGTGCTAGCCCGAAAGATACGCAGTATTTT

clone_size: few
j_call: TRBJ2-6
d_call: NA
v_call: TRBV27
cdr3_aa: CASSLTGHGANVLTF
cdr3_nt: TGTGCCAGCAGTTTAACGGGGCATGGGGCCAACGTCCTGACTTTC

clone_size: few
j_call: TRBJ1-5
d_call: TRBD1
v_call: TRBV19
cdr3_aa: CASTTGDRAWQPQHF
cdr3_nt: TGTGCCAGTACTACAGGGGATCGGGCTTGGCAGCCCCAGCATTTT

clone_size: NA
j_call: TRBJ2-5
d_call: NA
v_call: TRBV9
cdr3_aa: CASSVDPIPRETQYF
cdr3_nt: TGTGCCAGCAGCGTAGACCCCATTCCTAGGGAGACCCAGTACTTC

clone_size: few
j_call: TRBJ2-2
d_call: NA
v_call: TRBV28
cdr3_aa: CASSFRAANTGELFF
cdr3_nt: TGTGCCAGCAGTTTTAGGGCAGCCAACACCGGGGAGCTGTTTTTT

clone_size: few
j_call: TRBJ2-1
d_call: TRBD2
v_call: TRBV5-4
cdr3_aa: CASSLRLAGVEQFF
cdr3_nt: TGTGCCAGCAGCTTGAGACTAGCGGGAGTCGAGCAGTTCTTC

clone_size: few
j_call: TRBJ2-7
d_call: NA
v_call: TRBV28
cdr3_aa: CASSSPTTEQYF
cdr3_nt: TGTGCCAGCAGCTCCCCCACAACGGAGCAGTACTTC

clone_size: many
j_call: TRBJ2-3
d_call: NA
v_call: TRBV7-2
cdr3_aa: CASSLGLEADTQYF
cdr3_nt: TGTGCCAGCAGCTTAGGTCTAGAGGCAGATACGCAGTATTTT

clone_size: few
j_call: TRBJ1-1
d_call: NA
v_call: TRBV7-2
cdr3_aa: CASSLERNREWGTEAFF
cdr3_nt: TGTGCCAGCAGCTTAGAAAGGAACAGGGAATGGGGCACTGAAGCTTTCTTT

clone_size: few
j_call: TRBJ2-6
d_call: NA
v_call: TRBV5-1
cdr3_aa: CASSPLGRSFSSGANVLTF
cdr3_nt: TGCGCCAGCAGCCCCCTAGGACGGAGTTTTAGCTCTGGGGCCAACGTCCTGACTTTC

clone_size: NA
j_call: TRBJ2-3
d_call: TRBD2
v_call: TRBV12-3/TRBV12-4
cdr3_aa: CASSKRGGIFTDTQYF
cdr3_nt: TGTGCCAGCAGCAAGCGGGGGGGCATTTTCACTGATACGCAGTATTTT

clone_size: few
j_call: TRBJ2-3
d_call: TRBD2
v_call: TRBV2
cdr3_aa: CASGDGTSGTDTQYF
cdr3_nt: TGTGCCAGCGGAGATGGAACTAGCGGGACAGATACGCAGTATTTT

clone_size: NA
j_call: TRBJ2-2
d_call: NA
v_call: TRBV5-1
cdr3_aa: CATQVAGLGTGELFF
cdr3_nt: TGCGCCACCCAAGTAGCAGGGCTGGGCACCGGGGAGCTGTTTTTT

clone_size: NA
j_call: TRBJ2-7
d_call: NA
v_call: TRBV2
cdr3_aa: CASRQSNSPSYEQYF
cdr3_nt: TGTGCCAGCAGACAGTCAAACAGCCCTTCCTACGAGCAGTACTTC

clone_size: few
j_call: TRBJ2-3
d_call: NA
v_call: TRBV3-1
cdr3_aa: CASSQVFADTQYF
cdr3_nt: TGTGCCAGCAGCCAAGTCTTCGCAGATACGCAGTATTTT

clone_size: NA
j_call: TRBJ1-1
d_call: NA
v_call: TRBV28
cdr3_aa: CASSAPSEGRTEAFF
cdr3_nt: TGTGCCAGCAGTGCCCCGTCCGAGGGGCGAACTGAAGCTTTCTTT

clone_size: many
j_call: TRBJ1-1
d_call: NA
v_call: TRBV10-3
cdr3_aa: CAISGGYEAFF
cdr3_nt: TGTGCCATCAGTGGCGGGTATGAAGCTTTCTTT

clone_size: few
j_call: TRBJ2-7
d_call: TRBD2
v_call: TRBV2
cdr3_aa: CASSEALLAGVHEQYF
cdr3_nt: TGTGCCAGCAGTGAAGCACTTCTAGCGGGAGTCCACGAGCAGTACTTC

clone_size: few
j_call: TRBJ1-1
d_call: NA
v_call: TRBV29-1
cdr3_aa: CSVAGGLRLNTEAFF
cdr3_nt: TGCAGCGTTGCGGGGGGACTCCGACTGAACACTGAAGCTTTCTTT

clone_size: NA
j_call: TRBJ2-2
d_call: TRBD2
v_call: TRBV29-1
cdr3_aa: CSVDLSGTTANTGELFF
cdr3_nt: TGCAGCGTCGATCTCTCCGGGACTACCGCGAACACCGGGGAGCTGTTTTTT

clone_size: few
j_call: TRBJ2-6
d_call: NA
v_call: TRBV5-4
cdr3_aa: CASSSLRDRHSGANVLTF
cdr3_nt: TGTGCCAGCAGCTCTCTCCGGGACCGTCACTCTGGGGCCAACGTCCTGACTTTC

clone_size: few
j_call: TRBJ2-7
d_call: NA
v_call: TRBV10-2
cdr3_aa: CASSYLSYEQYF
cdr3_nt: TGCGCCAGCAGCTATCTCTCCTACGAGCAGTACTTC

clone_size: many
j_call: TRBJ1-1
d_call: NA
v_call: TRBV20-1
cdr3_aa: CSASRTGVRAEAFF
cdr3_nt: TGCAGTGCTAGTAGAACGGGGGTTCGCGCTGAAGCTTTCTTT

clone_size: NA
j_call: TRBJ1-2
d_call: NA
v_call: TRBV10-3
cdr3_aa: CAISDSGENYGYTF
cdr3_nt: TGTGCCATCAGTGACAGTGGAGAAAACTATGGCTACACCTTC

clone_size: few
j_call: TRBJ2-2
d_call: NA
v_call: TRBV4-2
cdr3_aa: CASSQDGTYTGELFF
cdr3_nt: TGTGCCAGCAGCCAGGACGGGACTTATACCGGGGAGCTGTTTTTT

clone_size: NA
j_call: TRBJ2-5
d_call: NA
v_call: TRBV7-9
cdr3_aa: CASSFNRQETQYF
cdr3_nt: TGTGCCAGCAGCTTCAATCGCCAAGAGACCCAGTACTTC

clone_size: NA
j_call: TRBJ2-1
d_call: NA
v_call: TRBV29-1
cdr3_aa: CSVRVSGPNGGEQFF
cdr3_nt: TGCAGCGTTCGAGTTAGCGGTCCCAACGGTGGGGAGCAGTTCTTC

clone_size: many
j_call: TRBJ2-6
d_call: NA
v_call: TRBV7-3
cdr3_aa: CASSLYGGTSGANVLTF
cdr3_nt: TGTGCCAGCAGCTTATATGGGGGAACCTCTGGGGCCAACGTCCTGACTTTC

clone_size: many
j_call: TRBJ2-5
d_call: TRBD2
v_call: TRBV28
cdr3_aa: CASSLPTSGETQYF
cdr3_nt: TGTGCCAGCAGTTTACCGACTAGCGGAGAGACCCAGTACTTC

clone_size: few
j_call: TRBJ1-5
d_call: TRBD1
v_call: TRBV19
cdr3_aa: CASGFATGKRGNQPQHF
cdr3_nt: TGTGCCAGTGGATTCGCGACAGGGAAGAGAGGCAATCAGCCCCAGCATTTT

clone_size: NA
j_call: TRBJ2-7
d_call: TRBD2
v_call: TRBV20-1
cdr3_aa: CSARVAGTSSYEQYF
cdr3_nt: TGCAGTGCTAGAGTCGCCGGGACTAGCAGCTACGAGCAGTACTTC

clone_size: NA
j_call: TRBJ2-3
d_call: NA
v_call: TRBV6-5
cdr3_aa: CASSYSRDFTLAGDTQYF
cdr3_nt: TGTGCCAGCAGTTACTCGCGGGACTTCACCCTCGCCGGAGATACGCAGTATTTT

clone_size: many
j_call: TRBJ2-4
d_call: NA
v_call: TRBV10-2
cdr3_aa: CASSERTRGNIQYF
cdr3_nt: TGCGCCAGCAGTGAGAGGACGAGGGGAAACATTCAGTACTTC

clone_size: NA
j_call: TRBJ2-2
d_call: NA
v_call: TRBV24-1
cdr3_aa: CATSDGGNTGELFF
cdr3_nt: TGTGCCACCAGTGATGGAGGTAACACCGGGGAGCTGTTTTTT

clone_size: few
j_call: TRBJ2-3
d_call: TRBD2
v_call: TRBV20-1
cdr3_aa: CSAPQTSGASTDTQYF
cdr3_nt: TGCAGTGCTCCCCAGACTAGCGGAGCAAGCACAGATACGCAGTATTTT

clone_size: NA
j_call: TRBJ2-5
d_call: TRBD1
v_call: TRBV6-2/TRBV6-3
cdr3_aa: CASSLGTASFQETQYF
cdr3_nt: TGTGCCAGCAGCCTAGGGACAGCTAGTTTCCAAGAGACCCAGTACTTC

clone_size: many
j_call: TRBJ1-1
d_call: NA
v_call: TRBV10-3
cdr3_aa: CAISDTGSGNTEAFF
cdr3_nt: TGTGCCATCAGTGATACCGGGTCTGGGAACACTGAAGCTTTCTTT

clone_size: many
j_call: TRBJ2-7
d_call: TRBD1
v_call: TRBV20-1
cdr3_aa: CSSKRTGDYEQYF
cdr3_nt: TGCAGTTCTAAAAGGACAGGGGACTACGAGCAGTACTTC

clone_size: few
j_call: TRBJ1-3
d_call: NA
v_call: TRBV7-2
cdr3_aa: CASSREGGDTIYF
cdr3_nt: TGTGCCAGCAGCCGAGAGGGGGGAGACACCATATATTTT

clone_size: NA
j_call: TRBJ2-1
d_call: TRBD2
v_call: TRBV11-2
cdr3_aa: CASSPYPRGVSYNEQFF
cdr3_nt: TGTGCCAGCAGCCCTTACCCCCGGGGGGTTTCCTACAATGAGCAGTTCTTC

clone_size: NA
j_call: TRBJ2-2
d_call: TRBD1
v_call: TRBV13
cdr3_aa: CASSGTETGASNTGELFF
cdr3_nt: TGTGCCAGCAGCGGGACCGAGACAGGGGCGTCGAACACCGGGGAGCTGTTTTTT

clone_size: few
j_call: TRBJ2-5
d_call: NA
v_call: TRBV20-1
cdr3_aa: CSAREGGPQETQYF
cdr3_nt: TGCAGTGCTAGGGAGGGGGGGCCCCAAGAGACCCAGTACTTC

clone_size: NA
j_call: TRBJ2-1
d_call: NA
v_call: TRBV15
cdr3_aa: CATSRGTSRGNEQFF
cdr3_nt: TGTGCCACCAGCAGAGGTACATCTAGGGGCAATGAGCAGTTCTTC

clone_size: NA
j_call: TRBJ2-2
d_call: TRBD1
v_call: TRBV20-1
cdr3_aa: CSAKHGQGDTGELFF
cdr3_nt: TGCAGTGCAAAGCATGGACAGGGCGACACCGGGGAGCTGTTTTTT

clone_size: NA
j_call: TRBJ2-6
d_call: NA
v_call: TRBV28
cdr3_aa: CASSFVWGSGANVLTF
cdr3_nt: TGTGCCAGCAGTTTTGTATGGGGCTCTGGGGCCAACGTCCTGACTTTC

clone_size: NA
j_call: TRBJ2-3
d_call: TRBD2
v_call: TRBV6-5
cdr3_aa: CASSGVAGGLTDTQYF
cdr3_nt: TGTGCCAGCTCTGGCGTGGCGGGGGGACTCACAGATACGCAGTATTTT

clone_size: many
j_call: TRBJ1-5
d_call: NA
v_call: TRBV5-5
cdr3_aa: CASSLAAWGGLNQPQHF
cdr3_nt: TGTGCCAGCAGCTTGGCGGCATGGGGGGGCCTCAATCAGCCCCAGCATTTT

clone_size: NA
j_call: TRBJ2-7
d_call: TRBD2
v_call: TRBV19
cdr3_aa: CASSPGAGGRPSGSYEQYF
cdr3_nt: TGTGCCAGTAGTCCGGGCGCTGGCGGACGGCCTAGCGGCTCCTACGAGCAGTACTTC